This record covers a single T cell receptor (beta chain). Under the authors' procedure: Scientists estimated how many nucleated cells there were by amplifying reference gene primers. TCRdb's copy holds only in-frame clones and misses some; the assay was immunoSEQ multiplex PCR. D and trimming were read from the DNA, whereas the V and J calls and clone size are those reported in that table. The sample includes some 120,000 clones, approximately 80% seen only once; the top ten take roughly 1.8%. The sample is drawn from a study of blood T cell repertoires in COVID-19. Study-wide background: The United States, Italy and Spain provided the acute and convalescent COVID-19 samples. T cells, B-cell-depleted T cells, or PBMCs supplied cDNA or gDNA.

This CDR3 region has 13 residues. CDR1 and CDR2 from the germline V gene are SGHAT and FQNNGV. The trim removed 4 bases at V and 0 bases at J, leaving 0 bases unmatched. V is TRBV11-2 and J is TRBJ2-7, with TRBD1 matching 7 bases. The specimen was peripheral blood. The receptor was isolated from an older man with acute or convalescent COVID-19. The CDR3 nucleotides are TGTGCCAGCAGCTGGGACAGCTCCTACGAGCAGTACTTC. Its translation: CASSWDSSYEQYF. The whole variable domain, remainder taken from reference TRBV11-2 and TRBJ2-7, is EAGVAQSPRYKIIEKRQSVAFWCNPISGHATLYWYQQILGQGPKLLIQFQNNGVVDDSQLPKDRFSAERLKGVDSTLKIQPAKLEDSAVYLCASSWDSSYEQYFGPGTRLTVT.